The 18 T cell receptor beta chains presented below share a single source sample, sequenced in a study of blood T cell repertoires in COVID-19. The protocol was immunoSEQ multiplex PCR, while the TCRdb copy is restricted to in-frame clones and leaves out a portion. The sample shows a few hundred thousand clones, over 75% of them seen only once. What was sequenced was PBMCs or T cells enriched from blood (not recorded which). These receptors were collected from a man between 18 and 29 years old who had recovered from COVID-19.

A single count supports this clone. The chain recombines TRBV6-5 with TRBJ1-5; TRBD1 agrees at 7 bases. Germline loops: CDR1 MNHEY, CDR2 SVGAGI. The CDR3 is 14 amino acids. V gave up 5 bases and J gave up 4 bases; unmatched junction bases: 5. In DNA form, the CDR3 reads TGTGCCAGCAGTCCGGGACAGCAAAATCAGCCCCAGCATTTT. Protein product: CASSPGQQNQPQHF.

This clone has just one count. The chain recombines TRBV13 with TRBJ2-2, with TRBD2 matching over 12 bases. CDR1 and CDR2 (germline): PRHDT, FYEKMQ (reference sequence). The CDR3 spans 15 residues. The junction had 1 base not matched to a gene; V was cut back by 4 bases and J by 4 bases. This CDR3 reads CASSSSGRATGELFF. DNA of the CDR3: TGTGCCAGCAGCTCTAGCGGGAGGGCCACCGGGGAGCTGTTTTTT.

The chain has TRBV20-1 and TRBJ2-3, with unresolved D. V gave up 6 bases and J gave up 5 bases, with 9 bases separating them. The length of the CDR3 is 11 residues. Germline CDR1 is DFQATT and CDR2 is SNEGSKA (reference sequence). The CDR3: CSADRLDTQYF. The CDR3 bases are TGCAGTGCAGATAGACTAGATACGCAGTATTTT.

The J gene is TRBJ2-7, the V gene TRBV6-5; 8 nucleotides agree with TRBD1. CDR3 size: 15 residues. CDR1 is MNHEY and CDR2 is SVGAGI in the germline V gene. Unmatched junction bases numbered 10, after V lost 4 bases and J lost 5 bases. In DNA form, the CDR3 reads TGTGCCAGCAGTTCCCCACCGACAGGGGTAAACGAGCAGTACTTC. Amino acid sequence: CASSSPPTGVNEQYF.

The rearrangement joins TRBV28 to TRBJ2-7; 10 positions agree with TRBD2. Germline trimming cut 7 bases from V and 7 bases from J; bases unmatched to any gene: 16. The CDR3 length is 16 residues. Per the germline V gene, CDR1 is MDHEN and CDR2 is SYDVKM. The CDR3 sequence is CASTGQSGGALGEQYF. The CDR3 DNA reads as TGTGCCAGCACCGGACAGAGCGGGGGGGCCTTAGGAGAGCAGTACTTC.

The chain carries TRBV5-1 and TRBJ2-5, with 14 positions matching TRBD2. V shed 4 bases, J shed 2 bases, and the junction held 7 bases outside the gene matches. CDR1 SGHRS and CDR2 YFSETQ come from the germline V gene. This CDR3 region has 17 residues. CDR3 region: CASSRTSGGINQETQYF. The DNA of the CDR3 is TGCGCCAGCAGCCGGACTAGCGGGGGGATTAATCAAGAGACCCAGTACTTC.

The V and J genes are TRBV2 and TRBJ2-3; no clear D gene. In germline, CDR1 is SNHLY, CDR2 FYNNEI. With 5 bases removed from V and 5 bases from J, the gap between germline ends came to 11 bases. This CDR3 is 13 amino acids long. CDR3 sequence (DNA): TGTGCCAGCAGTAACACGATAAGAGATACGCAGTATTTT. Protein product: CASSNTIRDTQYF.

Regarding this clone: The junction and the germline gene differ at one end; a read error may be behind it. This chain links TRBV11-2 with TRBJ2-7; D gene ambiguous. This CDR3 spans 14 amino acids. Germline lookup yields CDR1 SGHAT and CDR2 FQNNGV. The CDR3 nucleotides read TGTGCCAGCAACTTATCCCCCGTAACCTACGAGCAGTACTTC. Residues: CASNLSPVTYEQYF.

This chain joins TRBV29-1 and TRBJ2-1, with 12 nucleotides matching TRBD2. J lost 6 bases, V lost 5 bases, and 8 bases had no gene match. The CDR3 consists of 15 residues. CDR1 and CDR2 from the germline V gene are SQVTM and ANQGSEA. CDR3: CSVPTPSGRANEQFF. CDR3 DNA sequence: TGCAGCGTTCCGACTCCTAGCGGGAGGGCCAATGAGCAGTTCTTC.

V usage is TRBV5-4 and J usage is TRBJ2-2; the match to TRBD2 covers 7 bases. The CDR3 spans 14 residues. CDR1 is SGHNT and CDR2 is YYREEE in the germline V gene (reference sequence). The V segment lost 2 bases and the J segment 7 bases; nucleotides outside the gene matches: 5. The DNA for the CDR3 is TGTGCCAGCAGCTTCACTTCGGGGGGCGGGGAGCTGTTTTTT. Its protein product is CASSFTSGGGELFF.

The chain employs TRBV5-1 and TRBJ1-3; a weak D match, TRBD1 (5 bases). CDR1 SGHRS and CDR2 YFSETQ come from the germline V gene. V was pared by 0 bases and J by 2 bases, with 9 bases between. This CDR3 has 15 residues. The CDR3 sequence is CASSLEGTPGNTIYF. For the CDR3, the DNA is TGCGCCAGCAGCTTGGAAGGGACTCCTGGAAACACCATATATTTT.

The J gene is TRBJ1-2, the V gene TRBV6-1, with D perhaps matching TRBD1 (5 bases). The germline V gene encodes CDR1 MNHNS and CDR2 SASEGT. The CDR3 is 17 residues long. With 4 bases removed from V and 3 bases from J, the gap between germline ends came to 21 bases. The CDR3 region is CASSVSWQGGNDYGYTF. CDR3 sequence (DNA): TGTGCCAGCAGTGTGAGCTGGCAGGGAGGCAACGACTATGGCTACACCTTC.

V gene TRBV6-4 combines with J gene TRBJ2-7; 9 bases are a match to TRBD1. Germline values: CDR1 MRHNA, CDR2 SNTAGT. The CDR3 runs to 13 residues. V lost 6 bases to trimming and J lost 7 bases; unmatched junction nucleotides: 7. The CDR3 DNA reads TGTGCCAGCAGCACAACAGGGGGCAGGGAGCAGTACTTC. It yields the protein CASSTTGGREQYF.

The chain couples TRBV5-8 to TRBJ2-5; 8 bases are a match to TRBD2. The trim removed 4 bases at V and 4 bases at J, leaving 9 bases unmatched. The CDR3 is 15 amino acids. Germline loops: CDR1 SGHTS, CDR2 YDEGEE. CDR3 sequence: CASSPGRGGRETQYF. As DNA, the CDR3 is TGTGCCAGCAGCCCGGGACGGGGGGGCCGAGAGACCCAGTACTTC.

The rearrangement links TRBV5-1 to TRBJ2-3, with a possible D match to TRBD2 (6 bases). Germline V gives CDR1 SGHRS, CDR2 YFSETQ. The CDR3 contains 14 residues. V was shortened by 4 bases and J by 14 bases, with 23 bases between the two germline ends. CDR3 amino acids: CASSQTAGLPDLYF. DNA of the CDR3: TGCGCCAGCAGCCAGACGGCGGGGCTACCGGATCTGTATTTT.

This chain's CDR3 is CASNNEQANTEAFF. The CDR3 bases are TGCGCCAGCAATAACGAACAGGCGAACACTGAAGCTTTCTTT. This chain joins TRBV5-1 and TRBJ1-1; D is possibly TRBD1 (5 bases). Germline CDR1 is SGHRS and CDR2 is YFSETQ. The length of the CDR3 is 14 residues. Trimming removed 6 bases at V and 1 base at J, with 13 bases between.

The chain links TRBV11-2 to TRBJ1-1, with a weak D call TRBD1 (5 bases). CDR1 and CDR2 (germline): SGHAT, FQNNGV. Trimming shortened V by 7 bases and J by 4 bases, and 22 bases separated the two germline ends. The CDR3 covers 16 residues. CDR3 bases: TGTGCCAGCACTAAACCGGGGAGGGGCTTTAGCACTGAAGCTTTCTTT. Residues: CASTKPGRGFSTEAFF.

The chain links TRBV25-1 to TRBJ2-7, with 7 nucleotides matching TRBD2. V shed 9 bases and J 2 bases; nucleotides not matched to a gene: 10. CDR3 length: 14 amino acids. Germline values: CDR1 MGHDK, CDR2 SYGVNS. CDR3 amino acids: CASLGLGLPYEQYF. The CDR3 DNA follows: TGTGCCAGTCTCGGACTAGGCCTCCCCTACGAGCAGTACTTC.